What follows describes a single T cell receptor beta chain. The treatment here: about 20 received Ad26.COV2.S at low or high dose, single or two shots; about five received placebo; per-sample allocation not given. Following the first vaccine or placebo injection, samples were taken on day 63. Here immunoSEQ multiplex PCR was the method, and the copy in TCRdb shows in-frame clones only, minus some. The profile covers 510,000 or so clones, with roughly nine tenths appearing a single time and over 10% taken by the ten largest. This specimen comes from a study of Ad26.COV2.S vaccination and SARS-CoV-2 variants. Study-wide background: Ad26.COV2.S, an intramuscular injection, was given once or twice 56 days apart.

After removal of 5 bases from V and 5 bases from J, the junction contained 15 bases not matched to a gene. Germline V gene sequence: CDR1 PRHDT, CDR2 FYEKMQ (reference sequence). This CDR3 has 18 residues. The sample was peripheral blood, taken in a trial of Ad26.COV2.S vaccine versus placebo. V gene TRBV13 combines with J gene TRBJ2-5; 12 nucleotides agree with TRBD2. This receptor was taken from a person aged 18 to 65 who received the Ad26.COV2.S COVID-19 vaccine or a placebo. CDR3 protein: CASSARPGTSGYVETQYF. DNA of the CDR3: TGTGCCAGCAGCGCCCGTCCCGGGACTAGCGGGTACGTGGAGACCCAGTACTTC.